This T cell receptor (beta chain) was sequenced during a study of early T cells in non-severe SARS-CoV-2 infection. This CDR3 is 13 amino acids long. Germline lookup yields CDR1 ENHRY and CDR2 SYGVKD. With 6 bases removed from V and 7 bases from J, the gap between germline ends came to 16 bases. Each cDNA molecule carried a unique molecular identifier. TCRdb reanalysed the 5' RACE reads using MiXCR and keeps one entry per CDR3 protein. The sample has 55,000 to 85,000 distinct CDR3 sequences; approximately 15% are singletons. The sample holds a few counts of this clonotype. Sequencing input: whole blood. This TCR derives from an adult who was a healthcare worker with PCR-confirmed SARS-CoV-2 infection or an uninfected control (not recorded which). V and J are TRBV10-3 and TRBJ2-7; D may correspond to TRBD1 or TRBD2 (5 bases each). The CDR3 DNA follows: TGTGCCATCAGGGGGACCGCAGGTGGAGAGCAGTACTTC. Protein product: CAIRGTAGGEQYF.